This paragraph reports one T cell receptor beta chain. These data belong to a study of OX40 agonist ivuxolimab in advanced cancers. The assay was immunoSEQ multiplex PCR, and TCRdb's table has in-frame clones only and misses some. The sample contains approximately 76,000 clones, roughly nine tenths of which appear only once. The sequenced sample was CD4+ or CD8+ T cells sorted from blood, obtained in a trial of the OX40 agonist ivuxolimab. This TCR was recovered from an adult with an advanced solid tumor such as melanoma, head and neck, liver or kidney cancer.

The CDR3 DNA reads TGCGCCAGCAGCTCGGACAGTCACAATGAGCAGTTCTTC. Translated, it gives CASSSDSHNEQFF. The chain carries TRBV10-2 and TRBJ2-1; D perhaps matches TRBD1 (6 bases). Germline assignment: CDR1 WSHSY and CDR2 SAAADI. This CDR3 comprises 13 residues. The ends were cut back, 6 bases at V and 5 bases at J, with 11 bases in the middle.